The rows below give T cell receptor beta chains drawn from one sample of a study of radiation and T cells in renal cell carcinoma. The table came from immunoSEQ multiplex PCR; TCRdb's copy has only in-frame clones and leaves some out. The sample lists 100,000 to 150,000 clones; 88% were seen once. Source: blood, taken from a patient whose treatment included radiotherapy and nephrectomy. The receptors here all came from a woman in her 70s with renal cell carcinoma. The CDR3 runs from the conserved cysteine through the conserved F or W. D genes are given only for firm matches. Clone size is given for some rows only: seen once, a few or many times, or a class if the clone is expanded.

CDR3,DNA,J,D,size,V,length
CAWSPLDRDRGEQYF,TGTGCCTGGAGTCCCCTGGACAGGGACCGGGGCGAGCAGTACTTC,TRBJ2-7,TRBD1,.,TRBV30,15
CASSPKVEQYF,TGTGCCAGCAGCCCCAAGGTCGAGCAGTACTTC,TRBJ2-7,.,.,TRBV11-2,11
CASSLGVGEAFF,TGTGCCAGCAGTTTAGGTGTGGGTGAAGCTTTCTTT,TRBJ1-1,.,.,TRBV28,12
CASSQDRGLRPTANTGELFF,TGTGCCAGCAGCCAAGATCGTGGACTAAGACCTACCGCGAACACCGGGGAGCTGTTTTTT,TRBJ2-2,.,.,TRBV4-2,20
CASSEAGTDTQYF,TGTGCCAGCAGTGAAGCAGGTACAGATACGCAGTATTTT,TRBJ2-3,.,.,TRBV25-1,13
CASTGQPTNEKLFF,TGTGCCAGCACCGGCCAACCAACTAATGAAAAACTGTTTTTT,TRBJ1-4,.,.,TRBV2,14
CASSNRPSSYNEQFF,TGTGCCAGCAGTAACAGGCCGAGCTCCTACAATGAGCAGTTCTTC,TRBJ2-1,.,.,TRBV6-5,15
CATSRDNGLNTEAFF,TGTGCCACCAGCAGAGATAACGGATTGAACACTGAAGCTTTCTTT,TRBJ1-1,.,.,TRBV15,15
CAWSAPRTEAFF,TGTGCCTGGAGTGCCCCGAGGACTGAAGCTTTCTTT,TRBJ1-1,.,few,TRBV30,12
CASSQDLRSYNSPLHF,TGCGCCAGCAGCCAAGATTTACGCTCCTATAATTCACCCCTCCACTTT,TRBJ1-6,.,.,TRBV4-3,16
CASSFGDRAGNTIYF,TGTGCCAGCAGTTTCGGAGACAGGGCTGGAAACACCATATATTTT,TRBJ1-3,TRBD1,.,TRBV28,15
CASSSVGQGRTEAFF,TGTGCCAGCAGCTCCGTGGGACAGGGTCGGACTGAAGCTTTCTTT,TRBJ1-1,TRBD1,.,TRBV7-2,15
CASSETGNYPNYGYTF,TGTGCCAGCAGTGAGACAGGGAACTATCCTAACTATGGCTACACCTTC,TRBJ1-2,TRBD1,.,TRBV6-1,16
CASSSTEFSYEQYF,TGTGCCAGCAGTTCGACAGAGTTCTCCTACGAGCAGTACTTC,TRBJ2-7,.,.,TRBV6-5,14
CASSRGLFYEQYF,TGTGCCAGCAGCCGGGGACTATTCTACGAGCAGTACTTC,TRBJ2-7,TRBD2,.,TRBV28,13
CASSVSARNTGELFF,TGTGCCAGCAGCGTGAGTGCTAGGAACACCGGGGAGCTGTTTTTT,TRBJ2-2,.,.,TRBV9,15
CASSVGPFGEQYF,TGTGCCAGCAGCGTAGGTCCCTTTGGTGAGCAGTACTTC,TRBJ2-7,.,.,TRBV9,13
CASSPGRRGEKLFF,TGTGCCAGCAGTCCGGGACGGCGAGGCGAAAAACTGTTTTTT,TRBJ1-4,.,.,TRBV28,14
CASSYTGTANTEAFF,TGTGCCAGCAGTTACACCGGGACGGCGAACACTGAAGCTTTCTTT,TRBJ1-1,.,.,TRBV6-5,15
CASSRDGYYGYTF,TGTGCCAGCAGTCGGGACGGTTACTATGGCTACACCTTC,TRBJ1-2,.,.,TRBV27,13
CASSYGDRLNYGYTF,TGTGCCAGCAGCTATGGGGACAGGTTAAACTATGGCTACACCTTC,TRBJ1-2,TRBD1,few,TRBV11-3,15
CASSFSSGGAGNEQFF,TGTGCCAGCAGTTTCTCTAGCGGGGGGGCCGGGAATGAGCAGTTCTTC,TRBJ2-1,TRBD2,.,TRBV28,16
CASSLRGLSYNEQFF,TGTGCCAGCAGTCTCAGGGGGCTGTCCTACAATGAGCAGTTCTTC,TRBJ2-1,TRBD1,.,TRBV6-5,15
CASSYDVARGPYEQYF,TGTGCCAGCAGTTACGATGTTGCACGGGGACCGTACGAGCAGTACTTC,TRBJ2-7,.,.,TRBV6-9,16
CASSPGSGTGELFF,TGTGCCAGCTCACCAGGCTCAGGGACCGGGGAGCTGTTTTTT,TRBJ2-2,.,.,TRBV18,14
CASTTPGGDNYGYTF,TGTGCCAGTACTACCCCAGGGGGAGATAACTATGGCTACACCTTC,TRBJ1-2,TRBD1,few,TRBV19,15
CASSLGETSNEQFF,TGTGCCAGCAGCTTGGGGGAGACCAGCAATGAGCAGTTCTTC,TRBJ2-1,.,.,TRBV5-4,14
CASSIADRAYEQYF,TGTGCCAGTAGTATAGCAGACAGAGCCTACGAGCAGTACTTC,TRBJ2-7,.,.,TRBV19,14
CASSLGSREFNGNQPQHF,TGTGCCAGCAGCTTAGGGAGCAGGGAGTTCAATGGCAATCAGCCCCAGCATTTT,TRBJ1-5,.,few,TRBV7-2,18
CASSEARGLRGYTF,TGTGCCAGCAGTGAGGCCAGGGGGCTGCGAGGCTACACCTTC,TRBJ1-2,TRBD1,.,TRBV6-1,14
CASSFYSYGYTF,TGTGCCAGCAGTTTCTACAGCTATGGCTACACCTTC,TRBJ1-2,.,.,TRBV28,12
CASEGDYNSPLHF,TGTGCCAGCGAAGGGGATTATAATTCACCCCTCCACTTT,TRBJ1-6,.,.,TRBV28,13
CASRSSGGEAGELFF,TGTGCCAGTCGGTCTAGCGGGGGGGAAGCCGGGGAGCTGTTTTTT,TRBJ2-2,TRBD2,.,TRBV19,15
CASSLGAGNSYNEQFF,TGCGCCAGCAGCTTGGGGGCAGGGAACTCCTACAATGAGCAGTTCTTC,TRBJ2-1,.,.,TRBV5-1,16
CASRETGDLSPLHF,TGTGCCAGCAGGGAGACAGGGGACCTTTCACCCCTCCACTTT,TRBJ1-6,TRBD1,.,TRBV2,14
CAWILPVAGNNYGYTF,TGTGCCTGGATCCTCCCCGTGGCGGGGAATAACTATGGCTACACCTTC,TRBJ1-2,.,.,TRBV30,16
CASSPGLAGPAVETQYF,TGTGCCAGCAGCCCCGGACTAGCGGGGCCAGCCGTAGAGACCCAGTACTTC,TRBJ2-5,TRBD2,.,TRBV7-9,17
CASSRQGDSYEQYF,TGTGCCAGCAGTAGACAGGGGGACTCCTACGAGCAGTACTTC,TRBJ2-7,TRBD1,.,TRBV5-4,14
CASRGTEMGTDTQYF,TGTGCCAGCAGGGGGACAGAGATGGGGACAGATACGCAGTATTTT,TRBJ2-3,TRBD1,.,TRBV28,15
CASSSRLYEQYF,TGTGCCAGCAGCTCCCGCCTCTACGAGCAGTACTTC,TRBJ2-7,.,.,TRBV11-3,12
CASRGTSVDTQYF,TGTGCCAGCAGAGGGACTAGCGTGGATACGCAGTATTTT,TRBJ2-3,TRBD2,.,TRBV2,13
CASSSYRGLRETQYF,TGTGCCAGCAGCTCTTACAGGGGGCTGCGAGAGACCCAGTACTTC,TRBJ2-5,TRBD1,.,TRBV11-3,15
CASSLEGTPLNTGELFF,TGTGCCAGCAGCTTAGAGGGGACACCACTCAACACCGGGGAGCTGTTTTTT,TRBJ2-2,.,few,TRBV7-2,17